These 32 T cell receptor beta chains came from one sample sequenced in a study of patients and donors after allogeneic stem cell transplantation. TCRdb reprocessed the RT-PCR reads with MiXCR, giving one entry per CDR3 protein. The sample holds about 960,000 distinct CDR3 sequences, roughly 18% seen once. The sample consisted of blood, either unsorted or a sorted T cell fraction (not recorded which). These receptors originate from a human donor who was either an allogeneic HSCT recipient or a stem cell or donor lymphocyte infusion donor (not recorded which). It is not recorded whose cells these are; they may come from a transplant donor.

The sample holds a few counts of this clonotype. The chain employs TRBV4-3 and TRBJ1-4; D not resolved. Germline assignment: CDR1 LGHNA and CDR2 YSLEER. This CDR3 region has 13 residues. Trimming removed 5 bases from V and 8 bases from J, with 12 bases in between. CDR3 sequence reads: CASSYQLVEKLFF. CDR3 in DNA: TGCGCCAGCAGCTATCAACTAGTGGAAAAACTGTTTTTT.

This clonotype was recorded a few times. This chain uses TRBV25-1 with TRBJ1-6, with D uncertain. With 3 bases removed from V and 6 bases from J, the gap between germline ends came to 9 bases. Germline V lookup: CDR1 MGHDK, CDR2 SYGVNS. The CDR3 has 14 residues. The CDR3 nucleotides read TGTGCCAGCAGTGATCAGATAATTAATTCACCCCTCCACTTT. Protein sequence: CASSDQIINSPLHF.

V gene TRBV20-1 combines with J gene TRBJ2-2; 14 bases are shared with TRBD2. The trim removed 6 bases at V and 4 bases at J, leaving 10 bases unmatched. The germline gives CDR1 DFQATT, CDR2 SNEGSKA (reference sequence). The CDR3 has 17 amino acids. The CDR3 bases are TGCAGTGCCTCCGGGACTAGCGGGAGTCCAGGCACCGGGGAGCTGTTTTTT. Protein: CSASGTSGSPGTGELFF.

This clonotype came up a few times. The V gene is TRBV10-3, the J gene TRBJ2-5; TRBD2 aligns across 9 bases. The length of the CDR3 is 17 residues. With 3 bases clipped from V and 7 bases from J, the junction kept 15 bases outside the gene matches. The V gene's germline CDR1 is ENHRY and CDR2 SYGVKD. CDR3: CAISDWSGLAVLGTQYF. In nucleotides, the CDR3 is TGTGCCATCAGTGATTGGTCGGGACTAGCAGTCCTGGGGACCCAGTACTTC.

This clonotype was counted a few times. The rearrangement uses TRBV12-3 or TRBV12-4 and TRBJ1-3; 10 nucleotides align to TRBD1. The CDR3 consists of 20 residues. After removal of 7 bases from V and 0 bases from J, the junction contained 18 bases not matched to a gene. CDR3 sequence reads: CASTLLSTGGLTHSGNTIYF. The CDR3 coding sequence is TGTGCCAGCACCTTACTCTCGACAGGGGGCTTAACCCACTCTGGAAACACCATATATTTT.

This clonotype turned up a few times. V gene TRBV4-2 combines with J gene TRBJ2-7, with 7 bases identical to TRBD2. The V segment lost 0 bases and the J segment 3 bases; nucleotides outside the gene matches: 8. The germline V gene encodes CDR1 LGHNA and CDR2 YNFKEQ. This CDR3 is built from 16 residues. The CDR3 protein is CASSQDLPSGVYEQYF. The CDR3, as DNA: TGTGCCAGCAGCCAAGATCTACCCAGCGGGGTCTACGAGCAGTACTTC.

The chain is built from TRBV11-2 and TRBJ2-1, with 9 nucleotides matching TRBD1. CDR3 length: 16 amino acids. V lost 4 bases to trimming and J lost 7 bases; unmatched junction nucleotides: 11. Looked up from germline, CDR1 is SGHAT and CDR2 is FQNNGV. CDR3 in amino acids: CASSSTLGQGMNEQFF. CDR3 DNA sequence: TGTGCCAGCAGCTCCACCCTGGGACAGGGCATGAATGAGCAGTTCTTC.

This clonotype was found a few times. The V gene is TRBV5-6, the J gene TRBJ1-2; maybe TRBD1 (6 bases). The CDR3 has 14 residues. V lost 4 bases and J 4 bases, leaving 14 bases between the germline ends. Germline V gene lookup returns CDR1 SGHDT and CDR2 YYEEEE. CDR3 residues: CASSAQGGPYGYTF. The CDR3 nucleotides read TGTGCCAGCAGCGCCCAAGGGGGACCCTATGGCTACACCTTC.

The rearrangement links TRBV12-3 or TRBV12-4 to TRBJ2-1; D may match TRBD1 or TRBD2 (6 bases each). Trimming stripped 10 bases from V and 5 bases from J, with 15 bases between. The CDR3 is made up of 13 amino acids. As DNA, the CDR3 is TGTGCCAACAACCGGGGGCTACACAATGAGCAGTTCTTC. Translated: CANNRGLHNEQFF.

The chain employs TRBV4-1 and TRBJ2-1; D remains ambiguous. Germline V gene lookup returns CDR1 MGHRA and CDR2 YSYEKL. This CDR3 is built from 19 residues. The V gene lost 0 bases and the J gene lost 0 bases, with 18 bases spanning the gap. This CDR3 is CASSQEGFGQFSSYNEQFF. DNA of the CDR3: TGCGCCAGCAGCCAAGAGGGATTCGGGCAATTTAGCTCCTACAATGAGCAGTTCTTC.

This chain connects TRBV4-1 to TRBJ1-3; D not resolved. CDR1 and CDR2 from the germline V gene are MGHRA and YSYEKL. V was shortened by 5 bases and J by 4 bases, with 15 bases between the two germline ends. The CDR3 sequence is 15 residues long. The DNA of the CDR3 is TGCGCCAGCAGCTTCCGCCTGGACGACGGAAACACCATATATTTT. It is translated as CASSFRLDDGNTIYF.

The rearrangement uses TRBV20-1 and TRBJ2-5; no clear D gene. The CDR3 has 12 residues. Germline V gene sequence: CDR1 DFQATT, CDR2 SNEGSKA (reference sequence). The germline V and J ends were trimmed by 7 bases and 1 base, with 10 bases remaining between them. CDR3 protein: CSGLTVQETQYF. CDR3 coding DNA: TGCAGTGGTTTGACGGTCCAAGAGACCCAGTACTTC.

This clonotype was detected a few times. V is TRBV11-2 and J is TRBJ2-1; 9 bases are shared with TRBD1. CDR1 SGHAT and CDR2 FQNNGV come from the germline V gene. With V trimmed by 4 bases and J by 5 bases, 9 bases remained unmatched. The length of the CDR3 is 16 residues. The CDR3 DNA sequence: TGTGCCAGCAGCTCTCGAACCGGGACAGGGAACAATGAGCAGTTCTTC. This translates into CASSSRTGTGNNEQFF.

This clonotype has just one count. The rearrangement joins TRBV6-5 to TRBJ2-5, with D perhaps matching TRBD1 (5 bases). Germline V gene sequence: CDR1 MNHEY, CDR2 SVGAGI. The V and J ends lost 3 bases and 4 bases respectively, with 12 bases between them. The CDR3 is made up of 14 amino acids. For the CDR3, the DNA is TGTGCCAGCAGTTATTCAGGGCTGGGAGAGACCCAGTACTTC. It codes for CASSYSGLGETQYF.

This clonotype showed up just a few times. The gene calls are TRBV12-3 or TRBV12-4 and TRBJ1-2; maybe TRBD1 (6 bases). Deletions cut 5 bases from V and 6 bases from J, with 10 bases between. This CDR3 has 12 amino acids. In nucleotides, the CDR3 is TGTGCCAGCAGTCTGGACAGACATGGCTACACCTTC. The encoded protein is CASSLDRHGYTF.

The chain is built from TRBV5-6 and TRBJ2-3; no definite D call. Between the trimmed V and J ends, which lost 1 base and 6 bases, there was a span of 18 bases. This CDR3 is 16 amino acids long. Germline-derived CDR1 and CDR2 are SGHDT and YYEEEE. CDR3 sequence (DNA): TGTGCCAGCAGCTTGTTGCCTGCTAATTTCATGGATACGCAGTATTTT. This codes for CASSLLPANFMDTQYF.

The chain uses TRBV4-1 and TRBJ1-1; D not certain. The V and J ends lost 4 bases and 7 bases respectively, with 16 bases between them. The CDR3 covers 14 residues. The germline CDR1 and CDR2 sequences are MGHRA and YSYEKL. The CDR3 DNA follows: TGCGCCAGCAGCCCCGGAAGCTTGACGGATGAAGCTTTCTTT. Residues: CASSPGSLTDEAFF.

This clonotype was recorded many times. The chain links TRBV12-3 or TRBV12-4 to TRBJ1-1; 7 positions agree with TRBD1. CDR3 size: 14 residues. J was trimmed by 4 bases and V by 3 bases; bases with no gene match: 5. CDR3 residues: CASSLGRGSTEAFF. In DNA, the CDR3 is TGTGCCAGCAGTTTGGGCAGGGGGAGCACTGAAGCTTTCTTT.

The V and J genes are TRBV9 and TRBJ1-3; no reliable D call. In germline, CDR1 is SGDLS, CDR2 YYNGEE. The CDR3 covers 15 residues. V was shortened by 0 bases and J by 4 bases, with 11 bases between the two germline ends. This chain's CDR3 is CASSVGPGWGNTIYF. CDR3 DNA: TGTGCCAGCAGCGTAGGACCTGGCTGGGGAAACACCATATATTTT.

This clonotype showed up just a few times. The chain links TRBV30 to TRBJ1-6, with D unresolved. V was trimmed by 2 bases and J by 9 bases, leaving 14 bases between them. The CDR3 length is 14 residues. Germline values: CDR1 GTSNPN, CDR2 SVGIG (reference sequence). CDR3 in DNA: TGTGCCTGGAGTATTCCGGGAATTACTTCACCCCTCCACTTT. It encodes CAWSIPGITSPLHF. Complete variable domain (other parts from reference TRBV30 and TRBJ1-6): SQTIHQWPATLVQPVGSPLSLECTVEGTSNPNLYWYRQAAGRGLQLLFYSVGIGQISSEVPQNLSASRPQDRQFILSSKKLLLSDSGFYLCAWSIPGITSPLHFGNGTRLTVT.

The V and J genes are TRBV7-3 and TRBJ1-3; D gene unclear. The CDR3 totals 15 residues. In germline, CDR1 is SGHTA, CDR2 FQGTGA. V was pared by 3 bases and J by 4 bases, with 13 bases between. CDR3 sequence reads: CASSLTGAGGNTIYF. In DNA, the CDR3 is TGTGCCAGCAGCTTGACCGGCGCGGGCGGAAACACCATATATTTT. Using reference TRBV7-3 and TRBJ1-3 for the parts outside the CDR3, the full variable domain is GAGVSQTPSNKVTEKGKYVELRCDPISGHTALYWYRQSLGQGPEFLIYFQGTGAADDSGLPNDRFFAVRPEGSVSTLKIQRTERGDSAVYLCASSLTGAGGNTIYFGEGSWLTVV.

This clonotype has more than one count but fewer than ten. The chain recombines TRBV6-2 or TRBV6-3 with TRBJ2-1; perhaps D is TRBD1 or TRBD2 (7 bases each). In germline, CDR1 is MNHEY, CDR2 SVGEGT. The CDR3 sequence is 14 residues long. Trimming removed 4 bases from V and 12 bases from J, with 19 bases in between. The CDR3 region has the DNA TGTGCCAGCAGTTCTCCCAAACCAGGGGGGGGGCAGTTCTTC. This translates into CASSSPKPGGGQFF.

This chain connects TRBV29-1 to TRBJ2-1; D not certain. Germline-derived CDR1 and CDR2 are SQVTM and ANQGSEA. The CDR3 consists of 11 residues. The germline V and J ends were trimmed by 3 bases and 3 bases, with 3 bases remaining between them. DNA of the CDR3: TGCAGCGTTGAGGACTACAATGAGCAGTTCTTC. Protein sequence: CSVEDYNEQFF.

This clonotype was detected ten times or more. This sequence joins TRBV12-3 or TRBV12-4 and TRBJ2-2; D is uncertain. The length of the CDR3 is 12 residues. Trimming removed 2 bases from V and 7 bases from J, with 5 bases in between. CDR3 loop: CASSLSLGELFF. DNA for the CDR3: TGTGCCAGCAGTTTATCCCTCGGGGAGCTGTTTTTT.

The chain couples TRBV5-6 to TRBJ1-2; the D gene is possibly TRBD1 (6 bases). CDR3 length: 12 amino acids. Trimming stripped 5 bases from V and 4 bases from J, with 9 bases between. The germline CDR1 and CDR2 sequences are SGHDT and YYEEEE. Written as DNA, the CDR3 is TGTGCCAGCAGATCGGACAGCTATGGCTACACCTTC. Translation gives CASRSDSYGYTF.

The CDR3 reads CASSLTIAGKETQYF. The DNA for the CDR3 is TGCGCCAGCAGCTTGACGATAGCGGGAAAAGAGACCCAGTACTTC. This chain links TRBV5-1 with TRBJ2-5; 8 bases fit TRBD2. J lost 3 bases, V lost 1 base, and 5 bases had no gene match. Per the germline V gene, CDR1 is SGHRS and CDR2 is YFSETQ. The CDR3 sequence is 15 residues long.

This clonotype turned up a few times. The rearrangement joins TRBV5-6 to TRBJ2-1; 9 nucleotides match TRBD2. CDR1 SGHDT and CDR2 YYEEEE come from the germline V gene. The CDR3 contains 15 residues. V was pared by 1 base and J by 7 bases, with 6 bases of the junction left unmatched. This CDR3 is CASSLSASGKNEQFF. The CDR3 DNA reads TGTGCCAGCAGCTTGTCGGCTAGCGGGAAAAATGAGCAGTTCTTC.

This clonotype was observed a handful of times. The CDR3: CASSGRPVYGYTF. The CDR3 region has the DNA TGTGCCAGCAGCGGTCGGCCGGTTTATGGCTACACCTTC. This rearrangement joins TRBV7-2 to TRBJ1-2, with D uncertain. This CDR3 region has 13 residues. V was clipped by 5 bases and J by 5 bases, with 12 bases between them. Germline assignment: CDR1 SGHTA and CDR2 FQGNSA.

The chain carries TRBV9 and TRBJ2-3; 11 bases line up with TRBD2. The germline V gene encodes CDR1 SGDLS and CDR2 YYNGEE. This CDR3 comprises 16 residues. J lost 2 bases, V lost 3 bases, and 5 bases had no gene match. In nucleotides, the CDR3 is TGTGCCAGCAGCGATTCACTAGCGGGAGTCACAGATACGCAGTATTTT. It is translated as CASSDSLAGVTDTQYF.

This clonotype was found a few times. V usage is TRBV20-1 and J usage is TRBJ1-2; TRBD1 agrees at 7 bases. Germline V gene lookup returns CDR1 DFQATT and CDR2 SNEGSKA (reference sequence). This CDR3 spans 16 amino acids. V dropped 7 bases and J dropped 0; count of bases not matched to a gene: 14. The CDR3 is CSVEGGGPDTNYGYTF. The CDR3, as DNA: TGCAGTGTTGAGGGAGGGGGCCCTGACACTAACTATGGCTACACCTTC.

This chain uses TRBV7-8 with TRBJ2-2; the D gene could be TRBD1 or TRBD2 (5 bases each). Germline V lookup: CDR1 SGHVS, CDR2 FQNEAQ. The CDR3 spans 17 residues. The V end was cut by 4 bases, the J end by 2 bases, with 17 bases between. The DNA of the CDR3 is TGTGCCAGCAGCTGGCCGACCGGGACGCCCAACACCGGGGAGCTGTTTTTT. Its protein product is CASSWPTGTPNTGELFF.

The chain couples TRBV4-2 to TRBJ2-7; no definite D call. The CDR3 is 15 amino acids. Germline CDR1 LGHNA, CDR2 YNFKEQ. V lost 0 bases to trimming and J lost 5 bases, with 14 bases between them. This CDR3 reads CASSQDRRSRDEQYF. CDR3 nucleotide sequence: TGTGCCAGCAGCCAAGATCGACGGTCAAGGGACGAGCAGTACTTC.